One and the same sample provided the 9 T cell receptor beta chains below, sequenced in a study of blood T cell repertoires in COVID-19. Sequencing used immunoSEQ multiplex PCR; TCRdb keeps in-frame clones, though not all of them. The table has over 150,000 clones, roughly 86% seen once. The sequencing sample was made of peripheral blood. These TCRs come from a man aged 55 to 70 with COVID-19, enrolled during active disease.

This clone appeared a few times. The CDR3 nucleotides read TGTGCCAGCAGCTTTTTGACTCGGCGGAGCACCGGGGAGCTGTTTTTT. As protein: CASSFLTRRSTGELFF. The gene calls are TRBV28 and TRBJ2-2; D remains unclear. The CDR3 has 16 amino acids. Germline values: CDR1 MDHEN, CDR2 SYDVKM. The V gene lost 6 bases and the J gene lost 4 bases, with 18 bases spanning the gap.

As concerns this clone: A read error may produce the germline difference seen at one junction end. The genes are TRBV24-1 and TRBJ2-5; D gene ambiguous. The CDR3 runs to 12 residues. Germline V lookup: CDR1 KGHDR, CDR2 SFDVKD. The CDR3 DNA reads TGTGCCACCAGTCCCCAAGGAGATAAGTACCACTTC. It yields the protein CATSPQGDKYHF.

The gene calls are TRBV6-5 and TRBJ1-1, with D unresolved. The V gene lost 6 bases and the J gene lost 2 bases, with 16 bases spanning the gap. The CDR3 consists of 15 residues. The germline CDR1 and CDR2 sequences are MNHEY and SVGAGI. The chain's CDR3 is CASRPTLTTNTEAFF. The DNA of the CDR3 is TGTGCCAGCAGACCCACCTTGACAACCAACACTGAAGCTTTCTTT.

The J gene is TRBJ1-1, the V gene TRBV29-1, with 8 bases identical to TRBD1. CDR3 length: 14 residues. Germline CDR1 is SQVTM and CDR2 is ANQGSEA. V trimming: 7 bases; J trimming: 0 bases; junction bases outside the gene matches: 7. As DNA, the CDR3 is TGCAGCGCCCGGACAGGGATCATGAACACTGAAGCTTTCTTT. Encoded protein: CSARTGIMNTEAFF.

The genes are TRBV6-5 and TRBJ2-7; 9 bases map to TRBD2. The CDR3 sequence is 13 residues long. Germline CDR1 reads MNHEY; CDR2 reads SVGAGI. Trimming removed 6 bases from V and 6 bases from J; junction bases left unmatched: 6. CDR3 coding DNA: TGTGCCAGCAGGGCTAGCGGGAAAGGCGAGCAGTACTTC. This encodes CASRASGKGEQYF.

V is TRBV19 and J is TRBJ2-1; D possibly corresponds to TRBD2 (5 bases). V was pared by 10 bases and J by 8 bases, with 18 bases between. The CDR3 sequence is 13 residues long. The V gene's germline CDR1 is LNHDA and CDR2 SQIVND (reference sequence). The CDR3 coding sequence is TGTGCCACCAAATGGGGAGAGGGCTATGAGCAGTTCTTC. Protein sequence: CATKWGEGYEQFF.

Of note for this clone: Additional DNA sequences in this sample encode the identical CDR3. The chain joins TRBV9 to TRBJ2-2; weak D call: TRBD2 (5 bases). The length of the CDR3 is 16 residues. Germline values: CDR1 SGDLS, CDR2 YYNGEE. Deletions cut 0 bases from V and 2 bases from J, with 11 bases between. DNA of the CDR3: TGTGCCAGCAGCGTAGGGGCGAGCGGCAACACCGGGGAGCTGTTTTTT. This encodes CASSVGASGNTGELFF.

CDR3 nucleotides: TGTGCCAGCAGCCATCGGACTAGCGAGGGCAATGAGCAGTTCTTC. Its protein is CASSHRTSEGNEQFF. This chain uses TRBV3-1 (or the pseudogene TRBV3-2) with TRBJ2-1; 9 bases line up with TRBD2. Germline V gene data show CDR1 as LGHDT and CDR2 as YNNKEL (reference sequence). The CDR3 spans 15 residues. Trimming took 3 bases from V and 6 from J; bases not matched to a gene: 6.

This chain joins TRBV24-1 and TRBJ2-1, with 7 bases that match TRBD2. The V and J ends lost 1 base and 0 bases, in that order; junction bases with no gene match: 2. The CDR3 is 16 amino acids. Germline CDR1 reads KGHDR; CDR2 reads SFDVKD. The CDR3 sequence is CATSDFSSGSYNEQFF. The DNA of the CDR3 is TGTGCCACCAGTGATTTCTCTAGCGGCTCCTACAATGAGCAGTTCTTC.